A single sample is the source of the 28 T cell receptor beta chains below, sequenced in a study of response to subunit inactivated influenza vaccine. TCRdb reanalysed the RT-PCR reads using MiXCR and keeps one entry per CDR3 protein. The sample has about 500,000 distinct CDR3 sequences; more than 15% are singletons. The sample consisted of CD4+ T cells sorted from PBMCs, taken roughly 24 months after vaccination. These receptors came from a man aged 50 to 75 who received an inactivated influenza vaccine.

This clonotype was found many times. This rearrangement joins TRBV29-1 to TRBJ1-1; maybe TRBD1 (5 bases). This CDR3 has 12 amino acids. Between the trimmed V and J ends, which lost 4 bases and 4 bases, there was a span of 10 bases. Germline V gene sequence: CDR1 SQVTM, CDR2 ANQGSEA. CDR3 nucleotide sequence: TGCAGCGTTGCGGGGGTGGGCACTGAAGCTTTCTTT. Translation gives CSVAGVGTEAFF.

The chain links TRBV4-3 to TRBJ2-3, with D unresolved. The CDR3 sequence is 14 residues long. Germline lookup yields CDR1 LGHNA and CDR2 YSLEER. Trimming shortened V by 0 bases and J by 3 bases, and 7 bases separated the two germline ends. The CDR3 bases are TGCGCCAGCAGCCAAGAAGGGTGGACAGATACGCAGTATTTT. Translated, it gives CASSQEGWTDTQYF.

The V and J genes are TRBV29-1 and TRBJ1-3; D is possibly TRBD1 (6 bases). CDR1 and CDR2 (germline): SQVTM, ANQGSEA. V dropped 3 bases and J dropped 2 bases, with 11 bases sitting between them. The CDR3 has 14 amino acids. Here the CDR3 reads CSVEYGTTGNTIYF. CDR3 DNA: TGCAGCGTTGAGTACGGGACAACTGGAAACACCATATATTTT.

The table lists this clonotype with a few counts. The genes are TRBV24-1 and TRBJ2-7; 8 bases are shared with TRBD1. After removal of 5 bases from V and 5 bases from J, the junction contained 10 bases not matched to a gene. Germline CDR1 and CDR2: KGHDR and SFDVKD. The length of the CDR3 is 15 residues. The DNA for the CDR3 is TGTGCCACCAGTGGGATCGGACAGGGCAGCCACGAGCAGTACTTC. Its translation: CATSGIGQGSHEQYF.

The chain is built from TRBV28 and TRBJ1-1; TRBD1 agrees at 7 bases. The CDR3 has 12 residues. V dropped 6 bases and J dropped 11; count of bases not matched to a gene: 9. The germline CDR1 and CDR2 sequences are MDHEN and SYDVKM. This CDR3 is CASRTRQGTAFF. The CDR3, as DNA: TGTGCCAGCAGAACCAGACAGGGTACGGCTTTCTTT.

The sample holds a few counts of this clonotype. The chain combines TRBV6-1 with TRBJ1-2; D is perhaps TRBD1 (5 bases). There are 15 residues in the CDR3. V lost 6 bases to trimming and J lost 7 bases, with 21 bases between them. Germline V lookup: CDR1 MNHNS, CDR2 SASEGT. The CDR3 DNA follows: TGTGCCAGCAGCGTAAAGAGGGGCGCGGGCGGTGGCTACACCTTC. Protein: CASSVKRGAGGGYTF.

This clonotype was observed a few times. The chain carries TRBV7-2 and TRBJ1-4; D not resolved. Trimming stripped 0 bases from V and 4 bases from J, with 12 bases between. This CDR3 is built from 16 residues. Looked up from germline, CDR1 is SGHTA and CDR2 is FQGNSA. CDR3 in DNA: TGTGCCAGCAGCTTAGCGCAGGCGGGCTTTAATGAAAAACTGTTTTTT. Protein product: CASSLAQAGFNEKLFF.

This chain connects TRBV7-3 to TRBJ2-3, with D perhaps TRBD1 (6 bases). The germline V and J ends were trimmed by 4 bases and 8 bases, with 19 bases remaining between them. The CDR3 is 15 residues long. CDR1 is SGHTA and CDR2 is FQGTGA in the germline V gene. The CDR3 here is CASSSTGTQGGTQYF. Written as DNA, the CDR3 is TGTGCCAGCAGCTCAACCGGGACACAAGGGGGTACGCAGTATTTT.

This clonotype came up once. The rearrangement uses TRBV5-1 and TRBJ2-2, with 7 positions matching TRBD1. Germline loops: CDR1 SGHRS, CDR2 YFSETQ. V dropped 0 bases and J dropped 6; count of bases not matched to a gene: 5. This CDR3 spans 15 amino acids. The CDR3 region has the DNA TGCGCCAGCAGCTTGGGGGGGACAGACTCCGGGGAGCTGTTTTTT. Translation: CASSLGGTDSGELFF.

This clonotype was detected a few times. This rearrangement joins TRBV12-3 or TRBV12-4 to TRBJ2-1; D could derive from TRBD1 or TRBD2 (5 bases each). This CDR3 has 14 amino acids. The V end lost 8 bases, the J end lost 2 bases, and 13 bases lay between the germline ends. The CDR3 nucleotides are TGTGCCAGCCGTGGGGACGGGACCTACAATGAGCAGTTCTTC. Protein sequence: CASRGDGTYNEQFF.

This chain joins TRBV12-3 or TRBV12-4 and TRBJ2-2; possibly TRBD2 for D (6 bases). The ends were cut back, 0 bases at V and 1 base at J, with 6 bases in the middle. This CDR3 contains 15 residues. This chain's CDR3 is CASSLARGNTGELFF. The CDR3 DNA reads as TGTGCCAGCAGTTTAGCGCGGGGGAACACCGGGGAGCTGTTTTTT.

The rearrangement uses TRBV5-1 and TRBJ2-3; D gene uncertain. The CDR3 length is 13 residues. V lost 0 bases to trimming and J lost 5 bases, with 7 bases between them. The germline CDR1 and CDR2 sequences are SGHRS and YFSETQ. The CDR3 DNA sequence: TGCGCCAGCAGCTTGGTAATCGGAGATACGCAGTATTTT. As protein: CASSLVIGDTQYF.

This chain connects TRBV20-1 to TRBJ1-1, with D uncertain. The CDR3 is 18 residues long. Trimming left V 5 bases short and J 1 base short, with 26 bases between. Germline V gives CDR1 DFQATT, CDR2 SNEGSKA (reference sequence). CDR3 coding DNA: TGCAGTGCTCCTACCTTTGGGTCCTCGATAGTACAGAACACTGAAGCTTTCTTT. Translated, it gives CSAPTFGSSIVQNTEAFF.

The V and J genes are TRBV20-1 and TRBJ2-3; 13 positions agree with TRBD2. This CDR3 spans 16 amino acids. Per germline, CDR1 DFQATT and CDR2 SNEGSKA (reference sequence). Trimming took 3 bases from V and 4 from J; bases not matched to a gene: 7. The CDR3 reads CSARVTSGRAPDTQYF. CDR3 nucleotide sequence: TGCAGTGCTAGGGTAACTAGCGGGAGGGCCCCAGATACGCAGTATTTT.

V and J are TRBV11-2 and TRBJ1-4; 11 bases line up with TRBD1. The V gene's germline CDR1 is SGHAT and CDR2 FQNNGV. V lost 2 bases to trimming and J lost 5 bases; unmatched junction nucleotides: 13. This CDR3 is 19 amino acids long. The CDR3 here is CASSLWGRTGGGLNEKLFF. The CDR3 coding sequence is TGTGCCAGCAGCTTATGGGGCCGGACAGGGGGCGGTTTGAATGAAAAACTGTTTTTT.

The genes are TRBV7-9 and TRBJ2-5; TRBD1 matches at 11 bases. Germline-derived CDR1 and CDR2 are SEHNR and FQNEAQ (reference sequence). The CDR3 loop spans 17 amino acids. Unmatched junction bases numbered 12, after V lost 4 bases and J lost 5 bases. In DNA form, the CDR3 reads TGTGCCAGCAGCTGGACAGGGGGCTTACCCAAAGGGGAGACCCAGTACTTC. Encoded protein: CASSWTGGLPKGETQYF.

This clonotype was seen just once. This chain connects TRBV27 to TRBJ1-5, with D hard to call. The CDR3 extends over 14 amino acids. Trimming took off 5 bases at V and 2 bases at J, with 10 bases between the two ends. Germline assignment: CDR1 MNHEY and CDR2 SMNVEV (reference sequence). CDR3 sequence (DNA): TGTGCCAGCAGTCCCCGGGCCGGCAATCAGCCCCAGCATTTT. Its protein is CASSPRAGNQPQHF.

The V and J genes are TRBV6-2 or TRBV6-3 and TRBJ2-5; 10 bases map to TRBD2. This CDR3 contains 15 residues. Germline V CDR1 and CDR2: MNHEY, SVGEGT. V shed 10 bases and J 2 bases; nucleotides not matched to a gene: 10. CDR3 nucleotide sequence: TGTGCCACCGAACGGGCTAGCGGGGGTCAAGAGACCCAGTACTTC. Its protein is CATERASGGQETQYF.

For the CDR3, the DNA is TGCGCCAGCAGGCTTTCAGCAGATCAGCCCCAGCATTTT. It translates to CASRLSADQPQHF. The chain links TRBV10-2 to TRBJ1-5, with no clear D. Germline-derived CDR1 and CDR2 are WSHSY and SAAADI. Deletions cut 6 bases from V and 5 bases from J, with 11 bases between. This CDR3 has 13 residues.

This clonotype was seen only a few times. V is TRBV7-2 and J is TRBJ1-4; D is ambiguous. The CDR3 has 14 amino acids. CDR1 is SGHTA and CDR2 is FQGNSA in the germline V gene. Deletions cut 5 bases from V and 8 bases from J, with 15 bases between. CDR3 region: CASSLETSTEKLFF. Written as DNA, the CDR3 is TGTGCCAGCAGCCTAGAGACTAGCACAGAAAAACTGTTTTTT. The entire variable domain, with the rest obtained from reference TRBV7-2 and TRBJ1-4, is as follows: GAGVSQSPSNKVTEKGKDVELRCDPISGHTALYWYRQSLGQGLEFLIYFQGNSAPDKSGLPSDRFSAERTGGSVSTLTIQRTQQEDSAVYLCASSLETSTEKLFFGSGTQLSVL.

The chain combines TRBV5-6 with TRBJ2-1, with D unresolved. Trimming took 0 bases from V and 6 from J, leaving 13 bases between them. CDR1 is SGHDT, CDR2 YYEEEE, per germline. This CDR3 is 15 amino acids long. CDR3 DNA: TGTGCCAGCAGCTTGGGGATCGTAGACCCCAATGAGCAGTTCTTC. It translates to CASSLGIVDPNEQFF.

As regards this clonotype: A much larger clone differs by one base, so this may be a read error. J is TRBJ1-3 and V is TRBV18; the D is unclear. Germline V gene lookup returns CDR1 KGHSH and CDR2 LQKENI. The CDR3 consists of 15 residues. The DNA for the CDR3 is TGTGCCAGGTCACCATCGGGCACCTCTGGAAACACCATATATTTT. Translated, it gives CARSPSGTSGNTIYF.

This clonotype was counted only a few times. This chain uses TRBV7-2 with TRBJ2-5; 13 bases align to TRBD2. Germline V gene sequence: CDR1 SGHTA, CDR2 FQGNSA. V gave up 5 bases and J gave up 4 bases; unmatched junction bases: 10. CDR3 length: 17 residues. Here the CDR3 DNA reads TGTGCCAGCAGCGTGGTTCGACTAGCGGGAGGAGGAGAGACCCAGTACTTC. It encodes CASSVVRLAGGGETQYF.

Here the CDR3 reads CASSESLRTYEQYF. In DNA form, the CDR3 reads TGTGCCAGCAGTGAATCCCTTCGGACCTACGAGCAGTACTTC. The chain couples TRBV6-1 to TRBJ2-7; D is undetermined. Germline CDR1 and CDR2: MNHNS and SASEGT. The V end was cut by 2 bases, the J end by 2 bases, with 10 bases between. The CDR3 is made up of 14 amino acids.

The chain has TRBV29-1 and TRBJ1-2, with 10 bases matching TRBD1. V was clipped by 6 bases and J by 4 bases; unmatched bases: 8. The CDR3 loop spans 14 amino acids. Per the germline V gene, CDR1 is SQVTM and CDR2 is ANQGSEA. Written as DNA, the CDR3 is TGCAGCGTCGGGACAGGGGTGTTCAGCTATGGCTACACCTTC. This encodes CSVGTGVFSYGYTF.

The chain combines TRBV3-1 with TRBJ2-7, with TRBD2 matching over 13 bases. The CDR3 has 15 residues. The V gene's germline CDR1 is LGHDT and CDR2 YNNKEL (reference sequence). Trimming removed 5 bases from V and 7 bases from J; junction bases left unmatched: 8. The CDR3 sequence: CASSLRTSGGLEQYF. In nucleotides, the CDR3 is TGTGCCAGCAGCTTGCGGACTAGCGGGGGCCTAGAGCAGTACTTC.

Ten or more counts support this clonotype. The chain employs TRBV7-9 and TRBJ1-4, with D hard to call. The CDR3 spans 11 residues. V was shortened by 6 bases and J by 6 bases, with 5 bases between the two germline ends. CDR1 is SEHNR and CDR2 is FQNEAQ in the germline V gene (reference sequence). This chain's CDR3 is CASSFDEKLFF. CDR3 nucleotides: TGTGCCAGCAGTTTTGATGAAAAACTGTTTTTT.

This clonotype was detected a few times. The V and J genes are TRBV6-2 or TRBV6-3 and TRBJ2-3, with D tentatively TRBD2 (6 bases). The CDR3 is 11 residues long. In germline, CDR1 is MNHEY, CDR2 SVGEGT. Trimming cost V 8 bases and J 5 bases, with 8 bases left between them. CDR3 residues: CASGREDTQYF. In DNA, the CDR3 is TGTGCCAGCGGGCGGGAAGATACGCAGTATTTT.